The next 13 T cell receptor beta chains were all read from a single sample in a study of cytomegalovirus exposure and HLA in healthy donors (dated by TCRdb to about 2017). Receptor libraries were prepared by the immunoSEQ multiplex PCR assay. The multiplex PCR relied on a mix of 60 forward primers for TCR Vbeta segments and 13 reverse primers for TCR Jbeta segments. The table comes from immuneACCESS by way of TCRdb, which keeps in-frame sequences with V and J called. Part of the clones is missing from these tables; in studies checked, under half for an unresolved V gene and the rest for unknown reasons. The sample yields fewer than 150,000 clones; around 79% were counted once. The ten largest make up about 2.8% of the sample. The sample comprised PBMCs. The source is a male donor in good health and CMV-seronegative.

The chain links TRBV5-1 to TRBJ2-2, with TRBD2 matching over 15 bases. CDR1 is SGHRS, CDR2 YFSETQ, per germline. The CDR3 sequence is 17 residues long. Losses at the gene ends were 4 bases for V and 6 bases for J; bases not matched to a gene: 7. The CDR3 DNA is TGCGCCAGCAGCCCGGGACTAGCGGGAGGTGTCTCCGGGGAGCTGTTTTTT. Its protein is CASSPGLAGGVSGELFF.

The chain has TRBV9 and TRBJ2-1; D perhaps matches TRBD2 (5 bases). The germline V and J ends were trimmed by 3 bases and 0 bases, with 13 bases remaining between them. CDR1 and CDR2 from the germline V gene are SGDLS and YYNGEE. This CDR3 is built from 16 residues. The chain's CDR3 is CASSADLRSSYNEQFF. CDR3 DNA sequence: TGTGCCAGCAGCGCGGACTTACGGAGCTCCTACAATGAGCAGTTCTTC.

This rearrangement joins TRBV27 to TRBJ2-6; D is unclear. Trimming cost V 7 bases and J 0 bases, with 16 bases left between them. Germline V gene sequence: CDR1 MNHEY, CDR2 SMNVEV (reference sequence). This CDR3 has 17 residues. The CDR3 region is CASTLRRSSSGANVLTF. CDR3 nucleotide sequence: TGTGCCAGCACCCTACGGAGATCTAGCTCTGGGGCCAACGTCCTGACTTTC.

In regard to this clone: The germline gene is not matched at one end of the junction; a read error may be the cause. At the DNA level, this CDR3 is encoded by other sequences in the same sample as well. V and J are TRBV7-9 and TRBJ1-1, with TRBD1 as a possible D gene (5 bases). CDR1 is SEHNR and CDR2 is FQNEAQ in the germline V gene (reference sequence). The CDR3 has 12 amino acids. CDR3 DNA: TGTGCCAGCAGCTTATCGGACACTGAAGCTTTCTTC. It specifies CASSLSDTEAFF. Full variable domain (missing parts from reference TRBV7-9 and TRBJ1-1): DTGVSQNPRHKITKRGQNVTFRCDPISEHNRLYWYRQTLGQGPEFLTYFQNEAQLEKSRLLSDRFSAERPKGSFSTLEIQRTEQGDSAMYLCASSLSDTEAFFGQGTRLTVV.

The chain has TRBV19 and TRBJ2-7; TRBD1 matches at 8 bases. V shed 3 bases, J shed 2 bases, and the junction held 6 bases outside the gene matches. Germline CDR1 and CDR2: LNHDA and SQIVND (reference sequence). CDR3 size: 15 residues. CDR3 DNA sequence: TGTGCCAGTAGTATCATTCCAGGGGGCGCCTACGAGCAGTACTTC. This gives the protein CASSIIPGGAYEQYF.

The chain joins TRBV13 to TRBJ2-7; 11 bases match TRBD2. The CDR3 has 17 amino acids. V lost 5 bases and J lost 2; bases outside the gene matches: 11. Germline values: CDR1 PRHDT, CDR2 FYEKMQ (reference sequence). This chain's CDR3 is CASSPTRLAGSTYEQYF. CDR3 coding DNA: TGTGCCAGCAGCCCGACCAGACTAGCGGGGTCCACCTACGAGCAGTACTTC.

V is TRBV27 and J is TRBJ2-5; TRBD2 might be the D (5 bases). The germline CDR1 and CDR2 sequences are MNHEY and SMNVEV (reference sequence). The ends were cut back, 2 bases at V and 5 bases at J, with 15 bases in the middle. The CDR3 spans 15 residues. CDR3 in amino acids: CASSLLQAGEETQYF. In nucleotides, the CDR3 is TGTGCCAGCAGTTTACTTCAGGCCGGGGAGGAGACCCAGTACTTC.

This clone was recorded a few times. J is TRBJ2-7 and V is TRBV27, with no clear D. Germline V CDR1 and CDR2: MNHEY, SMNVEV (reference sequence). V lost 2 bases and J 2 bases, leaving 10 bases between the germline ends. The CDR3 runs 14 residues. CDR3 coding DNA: TGTGCCAGCAGTTTAGCAGGATCCGCCTACGAGCAGTACTTC. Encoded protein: CASSLAGSAYEQYF.

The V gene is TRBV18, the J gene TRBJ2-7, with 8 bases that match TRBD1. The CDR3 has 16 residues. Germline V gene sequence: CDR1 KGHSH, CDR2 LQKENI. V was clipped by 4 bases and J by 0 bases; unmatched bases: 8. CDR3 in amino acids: CASSRGQAQNSYEQYF. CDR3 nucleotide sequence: TGTGCCAGCTCACGGGGACAGGCCCAAAACTCCTACGAGCAGTACTTC.

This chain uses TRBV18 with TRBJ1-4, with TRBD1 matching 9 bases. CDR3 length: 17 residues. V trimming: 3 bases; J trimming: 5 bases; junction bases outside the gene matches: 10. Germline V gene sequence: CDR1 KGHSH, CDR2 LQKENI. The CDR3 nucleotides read TGTGCCAGCTCACCCATGGGTCCGGGACAGGGAAATGAAAAACTGTTTTTT. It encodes CASSPMGPGQGNEKLFF.

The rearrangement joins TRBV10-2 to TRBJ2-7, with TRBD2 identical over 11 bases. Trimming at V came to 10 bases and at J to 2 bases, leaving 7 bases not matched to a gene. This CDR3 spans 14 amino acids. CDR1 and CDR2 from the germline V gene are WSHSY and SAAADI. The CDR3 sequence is CATRTSGSTYEQYF. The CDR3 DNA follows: TGCGCCACCAGGACTAGCGGGTCAACCTACGAGCAGTACTTC.

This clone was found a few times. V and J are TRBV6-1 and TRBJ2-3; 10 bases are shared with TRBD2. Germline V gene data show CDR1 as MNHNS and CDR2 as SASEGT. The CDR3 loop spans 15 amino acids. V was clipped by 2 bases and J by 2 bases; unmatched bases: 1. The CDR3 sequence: CASSELAGATDTQYF. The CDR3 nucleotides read TGTGCCAGCAGTGAACTAGCGGGAGCCACAGATACGCAGTATTTT.

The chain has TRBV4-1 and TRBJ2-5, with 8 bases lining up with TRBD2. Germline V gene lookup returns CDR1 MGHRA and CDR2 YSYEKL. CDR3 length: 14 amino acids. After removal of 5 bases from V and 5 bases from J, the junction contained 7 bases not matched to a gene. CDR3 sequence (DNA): TGCGCCAGCAGCTTTAGCGGGATAGGTGAGACCCAGTACTTC. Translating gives CASSFSGIGETQYF.